This passage covers 19 T cell receptor beta chains from one sample sequenced in a study of blood T cell repertoires in COVID-19. Method: immunoSEQ multiplex PCR; TCRdb's copy keeps in-frame clones and lacks some. This sample has roughly 28,000 clones; around 74% occur once, and the top ten carry 7.8%. Sequenced material: peripheral blood. These receptors all stem from a woman in her seventies with active or convalescent COVID-19.

This clone was recorded a few times. This sequence joins TRBV5-4 and TRBJ2-2; 7 bases fit TRBD2. V was clipped by 4 bases and J by 6 bases; unmatched bases: 12. There are 16 residues in the CDR3. Germline V gene sequence: CDR1 SGHNT, CDR2 YYREEE (reference sequence). The CDR3, as DNA: TGTGCCAGCAGCCCCCAAGGACTAGTAAGATCCGGGGAGCTGTTTTTT. Translated: CASSPQGLVRSGELFF.

The genes are TRBV28 and TRBJ1-5; TRBD1 agrees at 10 bases. Germline V lookup: CDR1 MDHEN, CDR2 SYDVKM. CDR3 size: 17 residues. Unmatched junction bases numbered 12, after V lost 6 bases and J lost 4 bases. CDR3 in amino acids: CASRRQGAFKMNQPQHF. DNA of the CDR3: TGTGCCAGCAGACGACAGGGGGCGTTCAAAATGAATCAGCCCCAGCATTTT.

The rearrangement joins TRBV30 to TRBJ1-3; 8 bases agree with TRBD1. The germline CDR1 and CDR2 sequences are GTSNPN and SVGIG (reference sequence). The CDR3 totals 13 residues. J gave up 4 bases and V 5 bases, and 4 bases lay outside the gene matches. CDR3 DNA sequence: TGTGCCTGGCGGACAGGGAACGGAAACACCATATATTTT. As protein: CAWRTGNGNTIYF.

The chain is built from TRBV27 and TRBJ2-7; 9 nucleotides line up with TRBD2. V shed 4 bases and J 5 bases; nucleotides not matched to a gene: 9. Germline CDR1 reads MNHEY; CDR2 reads SMNVEV (reference sequence). CDR3 length equals 15 residues. The CDR3 region has the DNA TGTGCCAGCAGTTACTTTAGCGGGAGTTTCGACGAGCAGTACTTC. Its translation: CASSYFSGSFDEQYF.

The chain has TRBV7-2 and TRBJ2-5; 13 bases fit TRBD2. The CDR3 has 16 amino acids. J was trimmed by 4 bases and V by 3 bases; bases with no gene match: 5. Germline-derived CDR1 and CDR2 are SGHTA and FQGNSA. The CDR3 DNA reads TGTGCCAGCAGCTTCGGACTAGCGGGAGTCGGAGAGACCCAGTACTTC. Protein sequence: CASSFGLAGVGETQYF.

This chain connects TRBV19 to TRBJ1-2; D may be TRBD1 (5 bases). This CDR3 has 15 amino acids. Germline lookup yields CDR1 LNHDA and CDR2 SQIVND (reference sequence). Between the trimmed V and J ends, which lost 6 bases and 6 bases, there was a span of 20 bases. For the CDR3, the DNA is TGTGCCAGTAGCCCTAGAGGAGGGACCGGTAATGGCTACACCTTC. This sequence encodes CASSPRGGTGNGYTF.

The chain recombines TRBV12-3 or TRBV12-4 with TRBJ2-1; unclear D gene. The CDR3 totals 12 residues. V was shortened by 3 bases and J by 7 bases, with 7 bases between the two germline ends. CDR3 protein: CASSFPVNEQFF. CDR3 DNA: TGTGCCAGCAGTTTTCCGGTGAATGAGCAGTTCTTC.

The rearrangement uses TRBV5-4 and TRBJ2-1; 10 bases line up with TRBD1. The V gene end was trimmed by 2 bases and the J gene end by 2 bases; junction bases not matched to a gene: 1. This CDR3 has 15 residues. The germline gives CDR1 SGHNT, CDR2 YYREEE (reference sequence). CDR3 in DNA: TGTGCCAGCAGCTTAGGACAGGGGGCCTACAATGAGCAGTTCTTC. Amino acid sequence: CASSLGQGAYNEQFF. Full variable domain (outside the CDR3, taken from reference TRBV5-4 and TRBJ2-1): ETGVTQSPTHLIKTRGQQVTLRCSSQSGHNTVSWYQQALGQGPQFIFQYYREEENGRGNFPPRFSGLQFPNYSSELNVNALELDDSALYLCASSLGQGAYNEQFFGPGTRLTVL.

The J gene is TRBJ2-2, the V gene TRBV5-1; 7 nucleotides line up with TRBD1. The J segment lost 5 bases and the V segment lost 3 bases, leaving 13 bases of the junction unmatched. Per the germline V gene, CDR1 is SGHRS and CDR2 is YFSETQ. The CDR3 runs to 17 residues. This chain's CDR3 is CASSYQGVGSSTGELFF. DNA of the CDR3: TGCGCCAGCAGCTACCAGGGGGTGGGGTCGAGTACCGGGGAGCTGTTTTTT.

The chain links TRBV9 to TRBJ1-1; the D gene is possibly TRBD1 (6 bases). Germline lookup yields CDR1 SGDLS and CDR2 YYNGEE. CDR3 size: 15 residues. The V and J ends lost 0 bases and 3 bases respectively, with 12 bases between them. CDR3 region: CASSVGWAGDTEAFF. The CDR3 nucleotides are TGTGCCAGCAGCGTAGGCTGGGCAGGGGACACTGAAGCTTTCTTT.

This chain uses TRBV28 with TRBJ2-4; 7 nucleotides match TRBD2. Losses at the gene ends were 6 bases for V and 2 bases for J; bases not matched to a gene: 7. The CDR3 spans 15 residues. Looked up from germline, CDR1 is MDHEN and CDR2 is SYDVKM. For the CDR3, the DNA is TGTGCCAGCAGGCAAAGGGGAGGGACCAAAAACATTCAGTACTTC. This sequence encodes CASRQRGGTKNIQYF.

The chain couples TRBV7-3 to TRBJ1-1, with 9 bases lining up with TRBD1. The CDR3 spans 15 residues. Germline CDR1 and CDR2: SGHTA and FQGTGA. J was trimmed by 5 bases and V by 5 bases; bases with no gene match: 9. CDR3 sequence: CASSPTGGPGTEAFF. The CDR3 region has the DNA TGTGCCAGCAGCCCCACAGGGGGCCCGGGGACTGAAGCTTTCTTT.

The V call is TRBV6-5, the J call TRBJ1-1; 8 bases align to TRBD1. V was clipped by 4 bases and J by 5 bases; unmatched bases: 9. CDR1 is MNHEY, CDR2 SVGAGI, per germline. The CDR3 is made up of 15 amino acids. The CDR3 DNA sequence: TGTGCCAGCAGTTCCTCGACAGGGGTGACAACTGAAGCTTTCTTT. This codes for CASSSSTGVTTEAFF.

The chain carries TRBV28 and TRBJ1-2; D perhaps matches TRBD1 (6 bases). Germline V gene sequence: CDR1 MDHEN, CDR2 SYDVKM. The CDR3 runs to 13 residues. The V end lost 5 bases, the J end lost 4 bases, and 11 bases lay between the germline ends. The CDR3 DNA follows: TGTGCCAGCAGTCTCGGGACAACCTATGGCTACACCTTC. This sequence encodes CASSLGTTYGYTF.

V and J are TRBV5-1 and TRBJ1-1, with no clear D. Trimming took off 0 bases at V and 1 base at J, with 7 bases between the two ends. The germline V gene has CDR1 SGHRS and CDR2 YFSETQ. The CDR3 spans 14 residues. Written as DNA, the CDR3 is TGCGCCAGCAGCTTGGAGGGAGGGAACACTGAAGCTTTCTTT. It encodes CASSLEGGNTEAFF.

V is TRBV28 and J is TRBJ2-6, with a tentative D call TRBD1 (5 bases). Trimming left V 6 bases short and J 0 bases short, with 12 bases between. The CDR3 sequence is 16 residues long. CDR1 and CDR2 (germline): MDHEN, SYDVKM. The CDR3 DNA sequence: TGTGCCAGCAGCCCCGACAGATCCTCTGGGGCCAACGTCCTGACTTTC. Residues: CASSPDRSSGANVLTF.

This clone was recorded only once. CDR3 sequence reads: CASRRDRVVNEQFF. CDR3 nucleotide sequence: TGTGCCAGCAGACGCGACAGGGTTGTCAATGAGCAGTTCTTC. This rearrangement joins TRBV6-5 to TRBJ2-1; 7 positions match TRBD1. The CDR3 totals 14 residues. In germline, CDR1 is MNHEY, CDR2 SVGAGI. V dropped 6 bases and J dropped 6; count of bases not matched to a gene: 8.

The gene calls are TRBV19 and TRBJ2-2; 10 bases match TRBD2. The CDR3 has 16 amino acids. Germline V CDR1 and CDR2: LNHDA, SQIVND (reference sequence). V trimming: 5 bases; J trimming: 0 bases; junction bases outside the gene matches: 3. In DNA form, the CDR3 reads TGTGCCAGTAGTCCTGGACTAGCGGCGAACACCGGGGAGCTGTTTTTT. It translates to CASSPGLAANTGELFF.

This chain links TRBV6-2 or TRBV6-3 with TRBJ1-5, with unresolved D. In germline, CDR1 is MNHEY, CDR2 SVGEGT. The CDR3 runs to 18 residues. Trimming took off 0 bases at V and 3 bases at J, with 18 bases between the two ends. CDR3: CASSYSTTDTQANQPQHF. CDR3 coding DNA: TGTGCCAGCAGTTACTCGACAACCGACACCCAAGCCAATCAGCCCCAGCATTTT.